This paragraph reports one T cell receptor (beta chain). The antigen is undetermined. After extraction with the RNeasy kit, roughly 0.45 to 1 ug of the RNA was reverse transcribed using random hexamers. Across 54 Vbeta and 13 Jbeta, immunoSEQ multiplex PCR amplified TCR beta CDR3. A single record per CDR3 protein comes from TCRdb applying MiXCR to the immunoSEQ multiplex PCR reads. In the table there are some 48,000 distinct CDR3 sequences, over 90% of which are singletons. This specimen comes from a study of CD8 T cells in Susac syndrome. TCR beta sequencing covered blood CD8+ and CD4+ T cells. Per the germline V gene, CDR1 is SNHLY and CDR2 is FYNNEI. The V gene end was trimmed by 9 bases and the J gene end by 5 bases; junction bases not matched to a gene: 6. The CDR3 consists of 13 residues. Study findings and constraints: As acknowledged by the study, its TCR sequencing and HLA analysis included a relatively small number of individuals.

Sample: CD8+ T cells from PBMCs. The gene calls are TRBV2 and TRBJ2-2; 7 bases are shared with TRBD1. The sequence derives from a human donor in good health. In nucleotides, the CDR3 is TGTGCCAGAGGGACAGTAGGGACCGGGGAGCTGTTTTTT. Encoded protein: CARGTVGTGELFF. Together with reference TRBV2 and TRBJ2-2, the CDR3 gives the full variable domain: EPEVTQTPSHQVTQMGQEVILRCVPISNHLYFYWYRQILGQKVEFLVSFYNNEISEKSEIFDDQFSVERPDGSNFTLKIRSTKLEDSAMYFCARGTVGTGELFFGEGSRLTVL.